What follows are 30 T cell receptor beta chains derived from one specimen sequenced in a study of shared clonotypes between healthy human individuals (dated by TCRdb to 2019 to 2021). Library construction relied on the immunoSEQ multiplex PCR assay. TCRdb carries this immuneACCESS record with in-frame sequences only. Its versions omit some clonotypes, under half of them owing to an unresolved V gene in the studies checked, with the rest unexplained. Recorded for this sample are some 2,400,000 clones; 90% to 96% of them occurred a single time. Roughly 0.13% of the sample is held by the ten biggest clonotypes. Sequenced input: naive CD4+ T cells sorted from blood. The cell subset or site label, as the study defines it: CD45RA+ positively selected. The receptors were gathered from a man aged 18 to 29 in good health.

The chain couples TRBV10-3 to TRBJ2-1; 14 bases fit TRBD2. This CDR3 has 18 residues. Germline CDR1 ENHRY, CDR2 SYGVKD. J lost 0 bases, V lost 10 bases, and 11 bases had no gene match. CDR3 region: CATVAGTSGSASYNEQFF. In DNA, the CDR3 is TGTGCCACCGTTGCCGGGACTAGCGGGAGCGCCTCCTACAATGAGCAGTTCTTC.

This rearrangement joins TRBV19 to TRBJ2-3, with D possibly being TRBD1 or TRBD2 (6 bases each). The V end lost 4 bases, the J end lost 5 bases, and 19 bases lay between the germline ends. The CDR3 contains 16 residues. In germline, CDR1 is LNHDA, CDR2 SQIVND (reference sequence). CDR3 in amino acids: CASSKFKEGDEDTQYF. CDR3 sequence (DNA): TGTGCCAGTAGTAAATTTAAGGAGGGGGATGAAGATACGCAGTATTTT.

V gene TRBV18 combines with J gene TRBJ2-7; TRBD1 agrees at 9 bases. The trim removed 4 bases at V and 4 bases at J, leaving 8 bases unmatched. CDR3 length: 15 residues. Germline CDR1 is KGHSH and CDR2 is LQKENI. In nucleotides, the CDR3 is TGTGCCAGCTCACAAAATCCGGGACAGGGTTACGAGCAGTACTTC. It yields the protein CASSQNPGQGYEQYF.

The rearrangement links TRBV10-3 to TRBJ1-1; TRBD1 matches 7 bases. This CDR3 has 15 amino acids. V was pared by 3 bases and J by 3 bases, with 7 bases of the junction left unmatched. Germline CDR1 ENHRY, CDR2 SYGVKD. CDR3 residues: CAISDRDRTYTEAFF. CDR3 coding DNA: TGTGCCATCAGTGACAGGGACAGAACCTACACTGAAGCTTTCTTT.

Comments on this clone: The sample holds other DNA sequences that translate to the same CDR3. The rearrangement joins TRBV9 to TRBJ2-2, with 8 positions matching TRBD1. The CDR3 spans 15 residues. CDR1 is SGDLS, CDR2 YYNGEE, per germline. Germline trimming cut 3 bases from V and 1 base from J; bases unmatched to any gene: 2. The CDR3 DNA sequence: TGTGCCAGCAGCGCCGGGACAGGGAACACCGGGGAGCTGTTTTTT. Translation gives CASSAGTGNTGELFF.

The chain recombines TRBV28 with TRBJ1-2; 9 positions agree with TRBD1. CDR1 is MDHEN and CDR2 is SYDVKM in the germline V gene. J gave up 1 base and V 11 bases, and 8 bases lay outside the gene matches. This CDR3 has 14 amino acids. CDR3 DNA: TGTGCCGGAAAAACAGGGGGCGATAACTATGGCTACACCTTC. Its protein product is CAGKTGGDNYGYTF.

V usage is TRBV19 and J usage is TRBJ2-7, with 10 bases that match TRBD1. Losses at the gene ends were 5 bases for V and 3 bases for J; bases not matched to a gene: 7. From germline, CDR1 is LNHDA and CDR2 SQIVND (reference sequence). This CDR3 is built from 15 residues. CDR3 sequence (DNA): TGTGCCAGTAGTCCCCGGGACAGGGGTTACTACGAGCAGTACTTC. Its translation is CASSPRDRGYYEQYF. Full variable domain (outside the CDR3, taken from reference TRBV19 and TRBJ2-7): DGGITQSPKYLFRKEGQNVTLSCEQNLNHDAMYWYRQDPGQGLRLIYYSQIVNDFQKGDIAEGYSVSREKKESFPLTVTSAQKNPTAFYLCASSPRDRGYYEQYFGPGTRLTVT.

This clone appeared a single time. V is TRBV30 and J is TRBJ1-6; 10 nucleotides agree with TRBD1. The CDR3 contains 18 residues. The junction had 13 bases not matched to a gene; V was cut back by 2 bases and J by 6 bases. Germline V gives CDR1 GTSNPN, CDR2 SVGIG (reference sequence). The CDR3 nucleotides read TGTGCCTGGAGTCGAAAATCCCGGGACAGGGGACGTAATTCACCCCTCCACTTT. As protein: CAWSRKSRDRGRNSPLHF. The full variable domain, with the rest looked up from reference TRBV30 and TRBJ1-6, is SQTIHQWPATLVQPVGSPLSLECTVEGTSNPNLYWYRQAAGRGLQLLFYSVGIGQISSEVPQNLSASRPQDRQFILSSKKLLLSDSGFYLCAWSRKSRDRGRNSPLHFGNGTRLTVT.

This chain uses TRBV7-3 with TRBJ2-1, with 12 bases aligning to TRBD2. This CDR3 has 15 residues. Germline V gives CDR1 SGHTA, CDR2 FQGTGA. V was pared by 5 bases and J by 6 bases, with 5 bases of the junction left unmatched. The CDR3 loop reads CASSILAGGPNEQFF. CDR3 nucleotide sequence: TGTGCCAGCAGCATACTAGCGGGGGGTCCCAATGAGCAGTTCTTC.

The genes are TRBV2 and TRBJ2-2, with D possibly being TRBD1 (7 bases). Germline loops: CDR1 SNHLY, CDR2 FYNNEI. The CDR3 sequence is 16 residues long. Trimming shortened V by 5 bases and J by 4 bases, and 17 bases separated the two germline ends. CDR3 protein: CASSPHSGGFTGELFF. In DNA form, the CDR3 reads TGTGCCAGCAGTCCTCACTCAGGGGGGTTCACCGGGGAGCTGTTTTTT.

The chain joins TRBV2 to TRBJ1-2; D possibly corresponds to TRBD1 (5 bases). Per the germline V gene, CDR1 is SNHLY and CDR2 is FYNNEI. Trimming took 3 bases from V and 4 from J, leaving 12 bases between them. The CDR3 totals 14 residues. The CDR3 loop reads CASSENRDVYGYTF. The CDR3 DNA reads TGTGCCAGCAGTGAGAATCGGGACGTCTATGGCTACACCTTC.

The chain couples TRBV5-1 to TRBJ1-1; D gene uncertain. Per the germline V gene, CDR1 is SGHRS and CDR2 is YFSETQ. The V end was cut by 4 bases, the J end by 6 bases, with 22 bases between. The CDR3 has 16 amino acids. CDR3: CASSGGREGVRAEAFF. The DNA for the CDR3 is TGCGCCAGCAGCGGCGGGAGGGAGGGAGTAAGGGCTGAAGCTTTCTTT.

J is TRBJ2-5 and V is TRBV7-3; 7 positions match TRBD2. The CDR3 extends over 16 amino acids. Germline V lookup: CDR1 SGHTA, CDR2 FQGTGA. The trim removed 1 base at V and 0 bases at J, leaving 5 bases unmatched. The CDR3: CASSLSPSGNQETQYF. The CDR3 nucleotides read TGTGCCAGCAGCTTAAGTCCTAGCGGAAACCAAGAGACCCAGTACTTC.

This sequence joins TRBV9 and TRBJ1-2; no definite D call. Trimming removed 3 bases from V and 1 base from J, with 13 bases in between. There are 15 residues in the CDR3. From germline, CDR1 is SGDLS and CDR2 YYNGEE. Here the CDR3 DNA reads TGTGCCAGCAGCGAAAAAGAAGGGTATAACTATGGCTACACCTTC. Residues: CASSEKEGYNYGYTF.

The V and J genes are TRBV30 and TRBJ2-3, with TRBD2 matching 14 bases. This CDR3 has 15 residues. V gave up 3 bases and J gave up 4 bases; unmatched junction bases: 3. The germline V gene encodes CDR1 GTSNPN and CDR2 SVGIG (reference sequence). This CDR3 is CAWRRGLAGADTQYF. The CDR3 DNA reads as TGTGCCTGGAGGAGGGGACTAGCGGGAGCAGATACGCAGTATTTT.

This clone is a singleton in its sample. For the CDR3, the DNA is TGTGCCAGCAGCTTTCGTGGGACAGCCTCCCTTGGGGGCTACACCTTC. It encodes CASSFRGTASLGGYTF. The chain has TRBV5-6 and TRBJ1-2; 7 bases agree with TRBD1. The CDR3 is 16 residues long. Per germline, CDR1 SGHDT and CDR2 YYEEEE. V gave up 2 bases and J gave up 8 bases; unmatched junction bases: 15. The variable domain in full, completed from reference TRBV5-6 and TRBJ1-2, reads DAGVTQSPTHLIKTRGQQVTLRCSPKSGHDTVSWYQQALGQGPQFIFQYYEEEERQRGNFPDRFSGHQFPNYSSELNVNALLLGDSALYLCASSFRGTASLGGYTFGSGTRLTVV.

The V call is TRBV18, the J call TRBJ1-2, with TRBD1 identical over 8 bases. Germline CDR1 is KGHSH and CDR2 is LQKENI. The CDR3 length is 16 residues. The V and J ends lost 2 bases and 4 bases, in that order; junction bases with no gene match: 9. The CDR3 region is CASSPGQRQGRYGYTF. In DNA form, the CDR3 reads TGTGCCAGCTCACCAGGACAACGACAGGGGCGCTATGGCTACACCTTC. The full variable domain, completed using reference TRBV18 and TRBJ1-2, is NAGVMQNPRHLVRRRGQEARLRCSPMKGHSHVYWYRQLPEEGLKFMVYLQKENIIDESGMPKERFSAEFPKEGPSILRIQQVVRGDSAAYFCASSPGQRQGRYGYTFGSGTRLTVV.

In this sample, this clone turned up once. This chain links TRBV7-9 with TRBJ1-6, with a possible D match to TRBD1 (5 bases). This CDR3 spans 16 amino acids. Trimming pared 7 bases from V and 8 bases from J, leaving 21 bases between. In germline, CDR1 is SEHNR, CDR2 FQNEAQ (reference sequence). CDR3 residues: CASTTSRGSHDSPLHF. The CDR3 DNA follows: TGTGCCAGCACCACCTCTAGGGGCAGTCATGATTCACCCCTCCACTTT.

The chain joins TRBV7-8 to TRBJ1-6, with D perhaps TRBD1 (5 bases). The V end lost 5 bases, the J end lost 6 bases, and 11 bases lay between the germline ends. CDR3 size: 14 residues. CDR1 and CDR2 (germline): SGHVS, FQNEAQ. In DNA, the CDR3 is TGTGCCAGCAGCATCCGGGACTCTAATTCACCCCTCCACTTT. As protein: CASSIRDSNSPLHF.

This chain uses TRBV27 with TRBJ2-5; TRBD2 agrees at 9 bases. The V gene end was trimmed by 2 bases and the J gene end by 5 bases; junction bases not matched to a gene: 9. CDR3 size: 16 residues. Germline CDR1 reads MNHEY; CDR2 reads SMNVEV (reference sequence). CDR3 DNA: TGTGCCAGCAGTTTAAGGGCTAGCGGGGTCTGGGAGACCCAGTACTTC. Amino acids: CASSLRASGVWETQYF.

This chain joins TRBV6-6 and TRBJ1-6; D gene unclear. The germline V gene has CDR1 MNHNY and CDR2 SVGAGI (reference sequence). V was clipped by 2 bases and J by 9 bases, with 14 bases between them. The CDR3 loop spans 15 amino acids. The CDR3 protein is CASSYRVWESSPLHF. As DNA, the CDR3 is TGTGCCAGCAGTTACAGGGTTTGGGAGAGTTCACCCCTCCACTTT.

This clone was observed a single time. This same CDR3 is encoded by further DNA sequences in the sample. The V call is TRBV18, the J call TRBJ2-5, with D unclear. V was trimmed by 4 bases and J by 4 bases, leaving 7 bases between them. Looked up from germline, CDR1 is KGHSH and CDR2 is LQKENI. The CDR3 sequence is 12 residues long. CDR3 residues: CASSQGGETQYF. The CDR3, as DNA: TGTGCCAGCTCACAGGGTGGAGAGACCCAGTACTTC.

V is TRBV5-1 and J is TRBJ2-5; D is perhaps TRBD2 (6 bases). The CDR3 totals 15 residues. Germline assignment: CDR1 SGHRS and CDR2 YFSETQ. V dropped 8 bases and J dropped 1 base, with 18 bases sitting between them. The DNA of the CDR3 is TGCGCCAGTGGATCGGGGGATGTGATCCAAGAGACCCAGTACTTC. Its protein product is CASGSGDVIQETQYF.

The gene calls are TRBV19 and TRBJ1-2; 8 nucleotides line up with TRBD1. Looked up from germline, CDR1 is LNHDA and CDR2 is SQIVND (reference sequence). Unmatched junction bases numbered 5, after V lost 2 bases and J lost 3 bases. CDR3 length: 15 amino acids. DNA of the CDR3: TGTGCCAGTAGTATACAGGGGGCGTTGGACTATGGCTACACCTTC. Translating it yields CASSIQGALDYGYTF.

The chain couples TRBV5-1 to TRBJ1-1, with TRBD1 matching over 8 bases. CDR1 and CDR2 from the germline V gene are SGHRS and YFSETQ. J was trimmed by 7 bases and V by 1 base; bases with no gene match: 9. This CDR3 region has 15 residues. The CDR3 DNA reads TGCGCCAGCAGCTTGATGACAGGGGCCACTGGTGAAGCTTTCTTT. Its translation: CASSLMTGATGEAFF.

This chain uses TRBV6-1 with TRBJ2-2; D gene unclear. Trimming cost V 6 bases and J 6 bases, with 11 bases left between them. Germline CDR1 and CDR2: MNHNS and SASEGT. CDR3 length: 13 residues. CDR3 nucleotides: TGTGCCAGCAGCCAAGCTAGGGCCGGGGAGCTGTTTTTT. This translates into CASSQARAGELFF.

The V call is TRBV6-5, the J call TRBJ2-1, with 10 bases that match TRBD2. CDR3 size: 15 residues. The junction had 10 bases not matched to a gene; V was cut back by 8 bases and J by 6 bases. Germline values: CDR1 MNHEY, CDR2 SVGAGI. CDR3 sequence (DNA): TGTGCCAGCGGCACCAGCGGGGGGGCGCTCAATGAGCAGTTCTTC. Residues: CASGTSGGALNEQFF.

The rearrangement uses TRBV5-1 and TRBJ2-7; 15 bases agree with TRBD2. The junction had 8 bases not matched to a gene; V was cut back by 4 bases and J by 0 bases. Germline V lookup: CDR1 SGHRS, CDR2 YFSETQ. This CDR3 is built from 18 residues. The CDR3 DNA is TGCGCCAGCAGCACTACCGGGACTAGCGGGGGGATCTCCTACGAGCAGTACTTC. Translation: CASSTTGTSGGISYEQYF.

The genes are TRBV30 and TRBJ2-7; D may be TRBD1 (5 bases). The CDR3 runs to 14 residues. The V end lost 4 bases, the J end lost 7 bases, and 20 bases lay between the germline ends. Germline-derived CDR1 and CDR2 are GTSNPN and SVGIG (reference sequence). The CDR3: CAWNRLWGGGEQYF. The CDR3 DNA reads TGTGCCTGGAACCGCTTGTGGGGCGGCGGAGAGCAGTACTTC.

The chain couples TRBV5-1 to TRBJ2-5; D is possibly TRBD1 (6 bases). The CDR3 totals 16 residues. The germline CDR1 and CDR2 sequences are SGHRS and YFSETQ. Between the trimmed V and J ends, which lost 0 bases and 2 bases, there was a span of 14 bases. CDR3 DNA sequence: TGCGCCAGCAGCTTGGCCCCGCTCGGACAGCAAGAGACCCAGTACTTC. Protein: CASSLAPLGQQETQYF.